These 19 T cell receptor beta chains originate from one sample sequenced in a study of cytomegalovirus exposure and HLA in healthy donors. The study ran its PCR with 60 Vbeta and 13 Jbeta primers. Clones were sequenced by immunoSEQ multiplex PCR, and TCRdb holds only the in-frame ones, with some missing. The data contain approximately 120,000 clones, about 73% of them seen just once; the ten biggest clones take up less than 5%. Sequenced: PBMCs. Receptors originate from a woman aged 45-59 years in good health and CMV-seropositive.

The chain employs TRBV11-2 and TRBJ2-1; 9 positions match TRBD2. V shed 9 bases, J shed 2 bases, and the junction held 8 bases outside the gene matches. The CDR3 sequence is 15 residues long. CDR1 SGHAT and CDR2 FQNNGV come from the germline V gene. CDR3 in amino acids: CASDLSGGAYNEQFF. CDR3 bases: TGTGCCAGTGACCTTAGCGGGGGCGCCTACAATGAGCAGTTCTTC.

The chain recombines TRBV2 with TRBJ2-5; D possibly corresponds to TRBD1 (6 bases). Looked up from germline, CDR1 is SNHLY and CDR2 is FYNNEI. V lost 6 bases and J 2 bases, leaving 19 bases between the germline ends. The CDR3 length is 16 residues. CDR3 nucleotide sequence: TGTGCCAGCAGAGTACATATGGCCAGGGGACAAGAGACCCAGTACTTC. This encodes CASRVHMARGQETQYF.

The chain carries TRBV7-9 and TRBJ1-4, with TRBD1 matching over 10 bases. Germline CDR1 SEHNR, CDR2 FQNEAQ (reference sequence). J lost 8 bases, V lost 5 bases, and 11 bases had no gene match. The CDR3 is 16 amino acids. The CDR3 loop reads CASSESSGQGWEKLFF. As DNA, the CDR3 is TGTGCCAGCAGCGAATCCTCGGGACAGGGGTGGGAAAAACTGTTTTTT.

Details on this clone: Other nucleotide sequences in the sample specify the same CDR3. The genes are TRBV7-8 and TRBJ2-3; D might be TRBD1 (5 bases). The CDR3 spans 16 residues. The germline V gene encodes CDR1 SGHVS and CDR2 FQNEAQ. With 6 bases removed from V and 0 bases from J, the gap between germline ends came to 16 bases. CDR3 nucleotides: TGTGCCAGCAGGCCGAGACAGAACCCTAGCACAGATACGCAGTATTTT. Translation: CASRPRQNPSTDTQYF.

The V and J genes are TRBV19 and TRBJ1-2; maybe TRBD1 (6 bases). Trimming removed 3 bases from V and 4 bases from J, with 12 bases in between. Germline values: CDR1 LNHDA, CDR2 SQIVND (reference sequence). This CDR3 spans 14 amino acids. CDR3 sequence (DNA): TGTGCCAGTAGTATGATGGGGGCAGCCTATGGCTACACCTTC. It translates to CASSMMGAAYGYTF.

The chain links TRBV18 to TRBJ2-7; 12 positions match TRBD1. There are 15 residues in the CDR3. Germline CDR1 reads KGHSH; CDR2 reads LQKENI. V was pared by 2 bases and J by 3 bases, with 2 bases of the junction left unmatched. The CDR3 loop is CASSPGTGGIYEQYF. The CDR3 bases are TGTGCCAGCTCACCAGGGACAGGGGGCATCTACGAGCAGTACTTC.

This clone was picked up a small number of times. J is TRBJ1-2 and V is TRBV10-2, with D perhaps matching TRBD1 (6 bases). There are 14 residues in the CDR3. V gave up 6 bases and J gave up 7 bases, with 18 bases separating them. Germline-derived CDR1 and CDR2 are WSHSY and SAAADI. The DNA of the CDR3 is TGCGCCAGCAGCAACAGCGGGACAAGACGTGGCTACACCTTC. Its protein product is CASSNSGTRRGYTF.

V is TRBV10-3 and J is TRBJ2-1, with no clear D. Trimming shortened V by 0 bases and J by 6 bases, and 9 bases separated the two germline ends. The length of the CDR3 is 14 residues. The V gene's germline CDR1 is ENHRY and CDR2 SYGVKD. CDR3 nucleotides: TGTGCCATCAGTGAGTCGAGGTTTCGCAATGAGCAGTTCTTC. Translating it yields CAISESRFRNEQFF.

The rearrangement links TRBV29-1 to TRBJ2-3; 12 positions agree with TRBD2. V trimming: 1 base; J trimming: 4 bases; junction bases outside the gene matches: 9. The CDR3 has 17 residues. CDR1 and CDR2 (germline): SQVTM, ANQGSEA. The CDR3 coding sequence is TGCAGCGTTGAAGCTAGCGGGGGGGTAGATTTCGCAGATACGCAGTATTTT. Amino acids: CSVEASGGVDFADTQYF.

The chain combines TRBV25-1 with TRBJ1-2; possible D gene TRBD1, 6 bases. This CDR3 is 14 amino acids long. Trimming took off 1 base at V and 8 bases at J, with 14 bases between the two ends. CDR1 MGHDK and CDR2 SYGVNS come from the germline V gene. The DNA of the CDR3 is TGTGCCAGCAGTGAATCGCTGGGGGCGCGAGGCTACACCTTC. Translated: CASSESLGARGYTF.

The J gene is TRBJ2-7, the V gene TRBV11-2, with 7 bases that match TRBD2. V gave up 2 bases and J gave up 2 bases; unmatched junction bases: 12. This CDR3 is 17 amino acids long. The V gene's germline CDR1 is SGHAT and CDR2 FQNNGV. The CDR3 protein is CASSLKRGGSGPYEQYF. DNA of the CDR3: TGTGCCAGCAGCTTAAAGCGGGGAGGTAGCGGACCCTACGAGCAGTACTTC.

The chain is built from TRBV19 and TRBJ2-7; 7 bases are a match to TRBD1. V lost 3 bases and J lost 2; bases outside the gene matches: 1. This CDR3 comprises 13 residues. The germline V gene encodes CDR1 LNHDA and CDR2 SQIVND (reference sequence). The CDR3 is CASSMGQTYEQYF. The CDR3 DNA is TGTGCCAGTAGTATGGGACAGACCTACGAGCAGTACTTC.

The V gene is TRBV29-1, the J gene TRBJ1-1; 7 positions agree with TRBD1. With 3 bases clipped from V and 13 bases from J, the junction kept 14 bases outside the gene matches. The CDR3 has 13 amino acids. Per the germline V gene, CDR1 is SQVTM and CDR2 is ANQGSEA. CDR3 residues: CSVEAGGSLGVFF. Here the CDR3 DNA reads TGCAGCGTTGAGGCAGGGGGTTCGTTGGGGGTTTTCTTT.

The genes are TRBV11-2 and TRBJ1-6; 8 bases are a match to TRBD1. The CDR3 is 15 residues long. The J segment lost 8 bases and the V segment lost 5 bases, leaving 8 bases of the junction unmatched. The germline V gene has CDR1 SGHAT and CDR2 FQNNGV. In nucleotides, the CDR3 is TGTGCCAGCAGCCGCGGGACAGGAGTTTATTCACCCCTCCACTTT. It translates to CASSRGTGVYSPLHF.

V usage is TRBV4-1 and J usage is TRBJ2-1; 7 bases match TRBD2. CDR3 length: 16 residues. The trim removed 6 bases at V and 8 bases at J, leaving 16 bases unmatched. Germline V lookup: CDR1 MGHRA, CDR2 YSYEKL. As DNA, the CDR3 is TGCGCCAGCAGGGGTAGCGGGTTCGGAGAGGTGGATGAGCAGTTCTTC. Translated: CASRGSGFGEVDEQFF.

The CDR3 DNA is TGTGCCATCAGTGAGTACCGGGACTCGAGGAAAGAGACCCAGTACTTC. Protein product: CAISEYRDSRKETQYF. The chain is built from TRBV10-3 and TRBJ2-5; D perhaps matches TRBD2 (6 bases). The CDR3 is 16 amino acids. Trimming left V 1 base short and J 3 bases short, with 15 bases between. Germline loops: CDR1 ENHRY, CDR2 SYGVKD.

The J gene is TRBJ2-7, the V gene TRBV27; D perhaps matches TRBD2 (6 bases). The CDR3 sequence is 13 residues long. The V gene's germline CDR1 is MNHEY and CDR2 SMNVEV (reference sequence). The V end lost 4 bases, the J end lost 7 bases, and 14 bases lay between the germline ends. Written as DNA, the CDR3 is TGTGCCAGCAGTTGGGGACTCTCTCGGGAGCAGTACTTC. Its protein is CASSWGLSREQYF.

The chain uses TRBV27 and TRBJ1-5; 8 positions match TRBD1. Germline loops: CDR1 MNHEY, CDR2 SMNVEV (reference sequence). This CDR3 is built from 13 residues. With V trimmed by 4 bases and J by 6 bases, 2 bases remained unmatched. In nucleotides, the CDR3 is TGTGCCAGCAGTTCCACAGGGGGTCAGCCCCAGCATTTT. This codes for CASSSTGGQPQHF.

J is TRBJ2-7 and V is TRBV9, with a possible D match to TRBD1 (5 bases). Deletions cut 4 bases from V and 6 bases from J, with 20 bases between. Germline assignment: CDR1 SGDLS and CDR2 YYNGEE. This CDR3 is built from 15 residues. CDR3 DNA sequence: TGTGCCAGCAGCCCCCAAAGTGGGGCCCACCTCGAGCAGTACTTC. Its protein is CASSPQSGAHLEQYF.